The clone carrying this T cell receptor beta chain was found many times. The data were obtained in a study of CD8 T cells in ankylosing spondylitis. TCRdb processed the 5' RACE reads anew with MiXCR; each CDR3 protein has one entry. The sample lists about 64,000 distinct CDR3 sequences; under 7.5% were seen once. This receptor was obtained from a male donor with ankylosing spondylitis. The sample comprised synovial fluid, either unsorted or a sorted T cell fraction (not recorded which).

In DNA form, the CDR3 reads TGTGCCAGCAGAGCCGGGACTCAGATCGGGGAGCAGTACTTC. It yields the protein CASRAGTQIGEQYF. This chain links TRBV6-1 with TRBJ2-7; TRBD2 might be the D (6 bases). V was trimmed by 6 bases and J by 7 bases, leaving 19 bases between them. This CDR3 comprises 14 residues. From germline, CDR1 is MNHNS and CDR2 SASEGT.